The 7 T cell receptor beta chains below all came from one sample that was sequenced in a study of blood T cell repertoires in COVID-19. Using immunoSEQ multiplex PCR, the repertoire was profiled, and TCRdb retains in-frame clones only, with some absent. The sample yields fewer than 250,000 clones, about 93% seen once. Material: peripheral blood. The receptors derive from a man aged 60-69 years with COVID-19, enrolled during active disease.

The gene calls are TRBV5-4 and TRBJ2-1; TRBD2 aligns across 13 bases. J lost 6 bases, V lost 4 bases, and 4 bases had no gene match. This CDR3 is built from 15 residues. Germline CDR1 SGHNT, CDR2 YYREEE (reference sequence). The CDR3 DNA is TGTGCCAGCAGCCGGACTAGCGGGAGTCCCAATGAGCAGTTCTTC. Translation: CASSRTSGSPNEQFF. The whole variable domain, filled in from reference TRBV5-4 and TRBJ2-1, reads ETGVTQSPTHLIKTRGQQVTLRCSSQSGHNTVSWYQQALGQGPQFIFQYYREEENGRGNFPPRFSGLQFPNYSSELNVNALELDDSALYLCASSRTSGSPNEQFFGPGTRLTVL.

V usage is TRBV30 and J usage is TRBJ1-3; D gene ambiguous. The CDR3 sequence is 15 residues long. Germline CDR1 reads GTSNPN; CDR2 reads SVGIG (reference sequence). V was pared by 4 bases and J by 0 bases, with 13 bases between. CDR3 region: CAWMSGSNSGNTIYF. The CDR3 DNA sequence: TGTGCCTGGATGTCAGGATCTAACTCTGGAAACACCATATATTTT. Variable domain in full (rest from reference TRBV30 and TRBJ1-3): SQTIHQWPATLVQPVGSPLSLECTVEGTSNPNLYWYRQAAGRGLQLLFYSVGIGQISSEVPQNLSASRPQDRQFILSSKKLLLSDSGFYLCAWMSGSNSGNTIYFGEGSWLTVV.

This clone was observed a single time. The chain recombines TRBV6-4 with TRBJ2-7; D call uncertain. CDR1 is MRHNA, CDR2 SNTAGT, per germline. V was shortened by 0 bases and J by 3 bases, with 9 bases between the two germline ends. The CDR3 totals 14 residues. The CDR3 loop is CASSDSRHFYEQYF. CDR3 bases: TGTGCCAGCAGTGACTCGAGACACTTCTACGAGCAGTACTTC.

V and J are TRBV6-5 and TRBJ1-6; D is possibly TRBD1 (6 bases). The CDR3 has 15 residues. The V end was cut by 2 bases, the J end by 10 bases, with 15 bases between. The germline CDR1 and CDR2 sequences are MNHEY and SVGAGI. The CDR3 sequence is CASSYGGGGWSPLHF. CDR3 DNA: TGTGCCAGCAGTTACGGCGGTGGGGGCTGGTCACCCCTCCACTTT.

This clone was observed a single time. CDR3 loop: CASSSGQGGNYGYTF. DNA for the CDR3: TGTGCCAGCAGTTCGGGACAGGGGGGGAACTATGGCTACACCTTC. This chain joins TRBV28 and TRBJ1-2; TRBD1 aligns across 11 bases. The length of the CDR3 is 15 residues. From germline, CDR1 is MDHEN and CDR2 SYDVKM. Trimming at V came to 4 bases and at J to 2 bases, leaving 3 bases not matched to a gene.

This clone was detected once. The gene calls are TRBV6-6 and TRBJ2-1; a possible D gene is TRBD1 (6 bases). There are 13 residues in the CDR3. Trimming took 8 bases from V and 5 from J, leaving 13 bases between them. The germline CDR1 and CDR2 sequences are MNHNY and SVGAGI (reference sequence). For the CDR3, the DNA is TGTGCCAGCTCAGGGGCGCGGGACAATGAGCAGTTCTTC. Translated, it gives CASSGARDNEQFF.

V usage is TRBV5-4 and J usage is TRBJ2-2; 8 nucleotides line up with TRBD1. CDR3 length equals 15 residues. Germline V gives CDR1 SGHNT, CDR2 YYREEE (reference sequence). V lost 4 bases, J lost 2 bases, and 4 bases stayed unmatched. CDR3 loop: CASSVGQGNTGELFF. As DNA, the CDR3 is TGTGCCAGCAGCGTCGGACAGGGCAACACCGGGGAGCTGTTTTTT.